This TCR beta chain was obtained from a study of CD8 T cells in Susac syndrome. Turning to the study itself: Sequenced Susac syndrome patients included over five with active disease and under ten who were in remission. Study-level points and caveats: It was acknowledged in the study that the number of individuals who were included in its TCR sequencing and HLA analysis was relatively small.

This CDR3 has 14 residues. Germline assignment: CDR1 SGHAT and CDR2 FQNNGV. Trimming shortened V by 0 bases and J by 9 bases, and 13 bases separated the two germline ends. Comment on this clonotype: The target antigen is unknown.

Diagnostic criteria defined recently for definite or probable disease were met by the Susac syndrome patients. Negative isolation was applied to CD8+ and CD4+ T cells, and FACS enrichment was applied to TEMRA cells. With random hexamers, reverse transcription was performed on about 0.5 to 1 ug of RNA. TCRdb analysed the immunoSEQ multiplex PCR reads with MiXCR anew, one entry per CDR3 protein. Of about 240,000 distinct CDR3 sequences listed, less than 96% are singletons. This receptor was taken from a human donor with Susac syndrome. This chain connects TRBV11-2 to TRBJ2-3; D tentatively fits TRBD1 or TRBD2 (6 bases each). The sample taken for sequencing was CD4+ T cells from PBMCs. The CDR3: CASSLDLGGRTQYF. The CDR3 nucleotides are TGTGCCAGCAGCTTAGACCTAGGGGGGAGGACGCAGTATTTT.